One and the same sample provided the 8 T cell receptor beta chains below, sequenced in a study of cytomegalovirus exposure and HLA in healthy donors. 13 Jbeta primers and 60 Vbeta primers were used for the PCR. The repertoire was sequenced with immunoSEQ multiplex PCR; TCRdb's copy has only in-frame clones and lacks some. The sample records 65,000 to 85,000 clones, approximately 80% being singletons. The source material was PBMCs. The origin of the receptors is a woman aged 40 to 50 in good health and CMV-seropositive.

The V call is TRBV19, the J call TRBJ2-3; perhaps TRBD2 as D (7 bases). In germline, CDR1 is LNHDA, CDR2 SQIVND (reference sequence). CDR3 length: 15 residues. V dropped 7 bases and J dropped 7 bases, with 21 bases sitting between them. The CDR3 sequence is CASIQDVGGANTQYF. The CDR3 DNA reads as TGTGCCAGTATTCAGGACGTAGGGGGGGCAAATACGCAGTATTTT.

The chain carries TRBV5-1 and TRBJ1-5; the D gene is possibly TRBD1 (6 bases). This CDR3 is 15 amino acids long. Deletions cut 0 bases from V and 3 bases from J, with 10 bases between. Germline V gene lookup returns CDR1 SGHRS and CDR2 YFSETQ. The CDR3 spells CASSLGQGNNQPQHF. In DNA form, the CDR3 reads TGCGCCAGCAGCTTGGGCCAGGGGAACAATCAGCCCCAGCATTTT.

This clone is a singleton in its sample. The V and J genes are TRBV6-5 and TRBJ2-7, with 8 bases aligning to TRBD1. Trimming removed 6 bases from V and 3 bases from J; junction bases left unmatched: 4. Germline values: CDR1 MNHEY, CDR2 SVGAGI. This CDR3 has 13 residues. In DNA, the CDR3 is TGTGCCAGCAGACCGGACAGGGACTACGAGCAGTACTTC. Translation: CASRPDRDYEQYF.

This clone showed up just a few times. The DNA for the CDR3 is TGTGCCAGCAGCATGACAGGACCTAGCTCCTACGAGCAGTACTTC. It translates to CASSMTGPSSYEQYF. The chain recombines TRBV7-3 with TRBJ2-7; D is perhaps TRBD1 (6 bases). Per germline, CDR1 SGHTA and CDR2 FQGTGA. The CDR3 runs to 15 residues. Trimming stripped 5 bases from V and 0 bases from J, with 14 bases between.

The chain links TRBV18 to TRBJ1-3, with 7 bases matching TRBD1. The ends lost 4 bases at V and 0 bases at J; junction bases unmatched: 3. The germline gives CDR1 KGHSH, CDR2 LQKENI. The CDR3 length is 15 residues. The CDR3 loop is CASSQGTDSGNTIYF. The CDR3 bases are TGTGCCAGCTCACAAGGGACAGACTCTGGAAACACCATATATTTT.

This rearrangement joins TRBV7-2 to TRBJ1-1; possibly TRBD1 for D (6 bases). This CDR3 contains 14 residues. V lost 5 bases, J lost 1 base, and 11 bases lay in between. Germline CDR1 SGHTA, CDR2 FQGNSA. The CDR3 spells CASSPGQWNTEAFF. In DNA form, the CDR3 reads TGTGCCAGCAGCCCGGGACAATGGAACACTGAAGCTTTCTTT.

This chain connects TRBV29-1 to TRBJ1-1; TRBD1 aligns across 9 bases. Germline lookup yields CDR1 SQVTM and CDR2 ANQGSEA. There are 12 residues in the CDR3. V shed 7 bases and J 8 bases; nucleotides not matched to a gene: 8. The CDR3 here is CSGGQGGAEAFF. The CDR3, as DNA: TGCAGCGGGGGACAGGGAGGAGCAGAAGCTTTCTTT.

As DNA, the CDR3 is TGTGCCAGCAGCGGTGACAGGGGTTTTGACGAGCAGTACTTC. Protein sequence: CASSGDRGFDEQYF. The chain couples TRBV5-6 to TRBJ2-7; 8 bases map to TRBD1. CDR3 length: 14 residues. Germline values: CDR1 SGHDT, CDR2 YYEEEE. With V trimmed by 4 bases and J by 5 bases, 8 bases remained unmatched.